Listed here is a single T cell receptor beta chain. Its target is unknown. The CDR3 loop spans 16 amino acids. Per germline, CDR1 SGDLS and CDR2 YYNGEE. After removal of 0 bases from V and 2 bases from J, the junction contained 5 bases not matched to a gene. Each patient was aged 18 to 65 and had newly diagnosed hyperthyroidism of under 2 months' duration. The sample is drawn from a study of T cells in Graves' hyperthyroidism and ophthalmopathy. Study results and limitations: Peripheral blood also featured most of the thyroid clonotypes expanded above 0.001. It was a median around 6 months before onset that the model predicted ophthalmopathy.

Regions amplified from RNA transcripts were the TCR beta CDR3 regions. The TCR CDR3 first-round RT-PCR relied on the HTBI primer set. TCRdb reanalysed the multiplex PCR reads using MiXCR and keeps one entry per CDR3 protein. The sample shows 500,000 to 750,000 distinct CDR3 sequences, roughly 14% of them seen only once. The sample comprised blood. The sequence was collected from a young woman with Graves' hyperthyroidism. The V and J genes are TRBV9 and TRBJ2-1, with 7 nucleotides matching TRBD2. CDR3 nucleotides: TGTGCCAGCAGCGTAGAGGCGGGAGCTGCCTACAATGAGCAGTTCTTC. As protein: CASSVEAGAAYNEQFF.